This is a list of T cell receptor beta chains from one sample in a study of cytomegalovirus exposure and HLA in healthy donors. The data were produced by immunoSEQ multiplex PCR, yet TCRdb's version contains in-frame clones alone and is incomplete. The table includes more than 140,000 clones, 64% detected once. The sequenced sample was PBMCs. These receptors all stem from a woman in her 30s in good health and CMV-seropositive. The CDR3 runs from the conserved cysteine through the conserved F or W. The D gene is left open where the match is weak. The size field is filled for only some rows; it gives once, few, many or a size class.

d_call	clone_size	v_call	j_call	cdr3_nt	cdr3_aa
-	-	TRBV9	TRBJ2-1	TGTGGGGGGCTGCCCCCGACCTACAATGAGCAGTTCTTC	CGGLPPTYNEQFF
-	few	TRBV9	TRBJ1-2	TGTGCCAGCAGCTCGACCGACAGGAACTATGGCTACACCTTC	CASSSTDRNYGYTF
TRBD1	few	TRBV6-1	TRBJ1-5	TGTGCCAGCAGTGTCACTCAGGGGGCTAGGTGTAGCAATCAGCCCCAGCATTTT	CASSVTQGARCSNQPQHF
TRBD1	-	TRBV4-1	TRBJ2-7	TGCGCCAGCAGCCGCGGACCAGGGGGCTCCTACGAGCAGTACTTC	CASSRGPGGSYEQYF
-	-	TRBV29-1	TRBJ2-5	TGCAGCAGCGCAGGGACACATCAAGAGACCCAGTACTTC	CSSAGTHQETQYF
TRBD1	-	TRBV10-3	TRBJ2-7	TGTGCCATCACGGACAGGGCCCCCTACGAGCAGTACTTC	CAITDRAPYEQYF
TRBD2	few	TRBV6-6	TRBJ2-5	TGTGCCAGCAGTTACTCGAGCGGGAGAGTGACCCAGTACTTC	CASSYSSGRVTQYF
-	-	TRBV19	TRBJ2-5	TGTGCCAGTAGTAAACAGTTCCAAGAGACCCAGTACTTC	CASSKQFQETQYF
-	-	TRBV19	TRBJ1-2	TGTGCCAGTAGTCGTGGAGCCTATGGCTACACCTTC	CASSRGAYGYTF
-	few	TRBV28	TRBJ2-7	TGTGCCAGCAGTTTAAGGGGCGGATACTACGAGCAGTACTTC	CASSLRGGYYEQYF
TRBD2	-	TRBV5-4	TRBJ2-3	TGTGCCAGCGGACTAGCGCAAAGCACAGATACGCAGTATTTT	CASGLAQSTDTQYF
TRBD2	few	TRBV7-2	TRBJ2-3	TGTGCCAGCACCCCCGGGACTAGCCGGACAGATACGCAGTATTTT	CASTPGTSRTDTQYF
-	once	TRBV18	TRBJ1-5	TGTGCCAGCTCACCACTCTCGGGTGATCAGCCCCAGCATTTT	CASSPLSGDQPQHF
-	-	TRBV4-1	TRBJ2-7	TGCGCCAGCAGCCAAGGGCAGGGGATCTCCTACGAGCAGTACTTC	CASSQGQGISYEQYF
-	-	TRBV28	TRBJ2-3	TGTGCCAGCACCGACAGTTACACAGATACGCAGTATTTT	CASTDSYTDTQYF
-	-	TRBV4-1	TRBJ2-5	TGCGCCAGCAGCCAAGATTCGGGTGAGGTGCAGTACTTC	CASSQDSGEVQYF
-	-	TRBV9	TRBJ2-2	TGTGCCAGCAGCGTAGAACTAGCCACCGGGGAGCTGTTTTTT	CASSVELATGELFF
-	few	TRBV9	TRBJ2-5	TGTGCCAGCAGCCCCCGGAGGGATACCAGGCAAGAGACCCAGTACTTC	CASSPRRDTRQETQYF
-	-	TRBV4-1	TRBJ1-6	TGCGCCAGCAGCCAAGCGGGGGAAGGGTCACCCCTCCACTTT	CASSQAGEGSPLHF
-	once	TRBV21-1	TRBJ2-2	TGTGCCAGCACCTCCGCCCCGGGACAGGGGGGAGCAAACACCGGGGAGCTGTTTTTT	CASTSAPGQGGANTGELFF
-	-	TRBV7-2	TRBJ1-3	TGTGCCAGCAGCTTAGGTCCAGGCACGGGAAACACCATATATTTT	CASSLGPGTGNTIYF
TRBD1	few	TRBV7-2	TRBJ1-2	TGTGCCAGCAGCCCCGCGGGGACAGGGGGTCGGGGCTACACCTTC	CASSPAGTGGRGYTF
-	-	TRBV1	TRBJ2-2	TGCACCAGCAGCCGAGGACTAGCGGAAAAAATGAACACCGGGGAGCTGTTTTTT	CTSSRGLAEKMNTGELFF
-	-	TRBV28	TRBJ1-3	TGTGCCAGCAGCGGGACATCATCTGGAAACACCATATATTTT	CASSGTSSGNTIYF
-	-	TRBV28	TRBJ1-3	TGTGCCAGCACCCCCGGGGGTCCGGCTGGAAACACCATATATTTT	CASTPGGPAGNTIYF
-	few	TRBV29-1	TRBJ2-1	TGCAGCGCTCCCAGGGCGGGGAGCTCCTACAATGAGCAGTTCTTC	CSAPRAGSSYNEQFF
TRBD2	-	TRBV7-2	TRBJ2-5	TGTGCCAGCACCCGAGCGGGAGTGAAGACCCAGTACTTC	CASTRAGVKTQYF
-	-	TRBV28	TRBJ1-2	TGTGCCAGCAGTCAAGGGGTCGGCCGCCTGTATGGCTACACCTTC	CASSQGVGRLYGYTF
-	-	TRBV28	TRBJ2-7	TGTGCCAGCAGAATCCGGGGGAGAAATTCCTACGAGCAGTACTTC	CASRIRGRNSYEQYF
-	-	TRBV19	TRBJ2-7	TGTGCCAGTAGTTTTGGACTCTCCTACGAGCAGTACTTC	CASSFGLSYEQYF
TRBD2	-	TRBV20-1	TRBJ2-3	TGCAGTGCCGGGGACTACCTAACGCAGTATTTT	CSAGDYLTQYF
-	-	TRBV5-6	TRBJ1-2	TGTGCCAGCAGCTCCCAGAACTATGGCTACACCTTC	CASSSQNYGYTF
TRBD1	once	TRBV4-1	TRBJ1-1	TGCGCCAGCAGCCAAGCTACCCAGGGGGCGAGGGCAGAAGCTTTCTTT	CASSQATQGARAEAFF
TRBD1	few	TRBV7-3	TRBJ1-4	TGTGCCAGCACCCTCGGGACAGGAAATGAAAAACTGTTTTTT	CASTLGTGNEKLFF
-	-	TRBV20-1	TRBJ1-6	TGCAGTGCTAGAGATGTAACACCCCTCCACTTT	CSARDVTPLHF
-	-	TRBV6-1	TRBJ1-3	TGTGCCAGCAGTCCCGGGACACCTACTGGAAACACCATATATTTT	CASSPGTPTGNTIYF
TRBD2	-	TRBV5-1	TRBJ2-1	TGCGCCAGCAGCGCCCTGACTAGCGCCCGGAGTGAGCAGTTCTTC	CASSALTSARSEQFF
-	-	TRBV9	TRBJ2-5	TGTGCCAGCAGCGTAGGGGGGCGAGAGACCCAGTACTTC	CASSVGGRETQYF
-	-	TRBV7-7	TRBJ1-4	TGTGCCAGCAGCTTTACCATCCTCACGCCCAGCGCAACTAATGAAAAACTGTTTTTT	CASSFTILTPSATNEKLFF
TRBD1	-	TRBV19	TRBJ2-5	TGTGCCAGTAGTAACAGGGGGCAAGAGACCCAGTACTTC	CASSNRGQETQYF
-	-	TRBV28	TRBJ1-2	TGTGCCAGCAGTACCGGAACTAAACTTCCGAGCTACACCTTC	CASSTGTKLPSYTF
-	-	TRBV6-1	TRBJ1-2	TGTGCCACCTACCTCGGACTTTATGGCTACACCTTC	CATYLGLYGYTF
-	-	TRBV12-5	TRBJ1-1	TGTGCTAGTGGTTTAAACACCCACACTGAAGCTTTCTTT	CASGLNTHTEAFF
-	once	TRBV18	TRBJ2-7	TGTGCCAGCTCACCATTCTCAGGCCCGGGGTCCTACGAGCAGTACTTC	CASSPFSGPGSYEQYF
TRBD2	-	TRBV4-2	TRBJ2-3	TGTGCCAGCAGCCTAAACCTAGCGGGGGGGCGGGATACGCAGTATTTT	CASSLNLAGGRDTQYF